Below are 18 T cell receptor beta chains sequenced from a single sample in a study of cytomegalovirus exposure and HLA in healthy donors. PCR used 60 Vbeta primers and 13 Jbeta primers. TCRdb's table, derived via immunoSEQ multiplex PCR, lists solely in-frame clones and lacks some. The sample lists about 120,000 clones; about 80% were seen once. Specimen: PBMCs. These receptors were collected from a human donor in good health.

CDR3 coding DNA: TGTGCCACCAGCAAGGGACAGGGGGCTGAAGAGCAGTACTTC. It is translated as CATSKGQGAEEQYF. The chain couples TRBV15 to TRBJ2-7; 12 bases are shared with TRBD1. The ends lost 4 bases at V and 7 bases at J; junction bases unmatched: 5. This CDR3 comprises 14 residues. Germline CDR1 LNHNV, CDR2 YYDKDF (reference sequence).

This chain joins TRBV6-6 and TRBJ1-2, with TRBD1 identical over 7 bases. The CDR3 is 14 residues long. The trim removed 6 bases at V and 7 bases at J, leaving 11 bases unmatched. CDR1 and CDR2 from the germline V gene are MNHNY and SVGAGI (reference sequence). CDR3 bases: TGTGCCAGCAGCCAGGGGGTAGAGAAGCTTGGCTACACCTTC. This encodes CASSQGVEKLGYTF.

This chain joins TRBV7-3 and TRBJ1-1; D is unclear. Germline CDR1 is SGHTA and CDR2 is FQGTGA. There are 13 residues in the CDR3. Trimming removed 2 bases from V and 4 bases from J, with 8 bases in between. CDR3 coding DNA: TGTGCCAGCAGCTTATCCCCCAGCACTGAAGCTTTCTTT. It yields the protein CASSLSPSTEAFF.

The chain joins TRBV4-2 to TRBJ2-2, with 8 nucleotides matching TRBD1. Germline lookup yields CDR1 LGHNA and CDR2 YNFKEQ. CDR3 length equals 15 residues. The V gene end was trimmed by 5 bases and the J gene end by 1 base; junction bases not matched to a gene: 3. The CDR3 coding sequence is TGTGCCAGCAGCTATGGGACAGGGAACACCGGGGAGCTGTTTTTT. Amino acid sequence: CASSYGTGNTGELFF.

The rearrangement joins TRBV5-8 to TRBJ1-2; no reliable D call. V lost 1 base and J 5 bases, leaving 9 bases between the germline ends. The CDR3 has 13 residues. Germline CDR1 and CDR2: SGHTS and YDEGEE. The chain's CDR3 is CASSLRVEYGYTF. DNA of the CDR3: TGTGCCAGCAGCTTGCGGGTAGAGTATGGCTACACCTTC.

The chain carries TRBV7-9 and TRBJ2-1; D call uncertain. Deletions cut 4 bases from V and 7 bases from J, with 5 bases between. This CDR3 is 11 amino acids long. The germline V gene has CDR1 SEHNR and CDR2 FQNEAQ (reference sequence). CDR3: CASSSRNEQFF. The CDR3 nucleotides read TGTGCCAGCAGCTCTAGGAATGAGCAGTTCTTC.

This chain joins TRBV9 and TRBJ1-1; TRBD1 might be the D (5 bases). V shed 3 bases and J shed 4 bases, with 16 bases lying between them. The CDR3 has 15 amino acids. Germline values: CDR1 SGDLS, CDR2 YYNGEE. CDR3 sequence: CASSAGQGRVTEAFF. CDR3 sequence (DNA): TGTGCCAGCAGCGCAGGCCAGGGTCGGGTCACTGAAGCTTTCTTT.

The V call is TRBV19, the J call TRBJ2-1; possibly TRBD1 for D (6 bases). The germline V gene encodes CDR1 LNHDA and CDR2 SQIVND (reference sequence). V shed 7 bases and J shed 1 base, with 8 bases lying between them. This CDR3 region has 13 residues. In DNA form, the CDR3 reads TGTGCCAGTAAAGGGGGATCCTACAATGAGCAGTTCTTC. Translated, it gives CASKGGSYNEQFF.

The chain joins TRBV19 to TRBJ1-1; D uncertain. The germline V and J ends were trimmed by 1 base and 4 bases, with 4 bases remaining between them. Per the germline V gene, CDR1 is LNHDA and CDR2 is SQIVND (reference sequence). The CDR3 is made up of 12 amino acids. The DNA for the CDR3 is TGTGCCAGTAGTATAGGGGCCACTGAAGCTTTCTTT. Residues: CASSIGATEAFF.

The V gene is TRBV4-1, the J gene TRBJ1-1, with 8 bases fitting TRBD1. Trimming cost V 2 bases and J 3 bases; bases outside gene matches: 5. The CDR3 runs 15 residues. Germline loops: CDR1 MGHRA, CDR2 YSYEKL. Here the CDR3 reads CASSQSRGLYTEAFF. DNA of the CDR3: TGCGCCAGCAGCCAATCCAGGGGGCTATACACTGAAGCTTTCTTT.

The J gene is TRBJ2-2, the V gene TRBV27; 8 bases line up with TRBD1. This CDR3 is built from 15 residues. The V gene end was trimmed by 10 bases and the J gene end by 3 bases; junction bases not matched to a gene: 10. Germline V gene data show CDR1 as MNHEY and CDR2 as SMNVEV (reference sequence). The CDR3 sequence: CATSSGQGYTGELFF. The CDR3 DNA reads TGTGCCACCAGCTCAGGACAGGGTTACACCGGGGAGCTGTTTTTT.

In this sample, this clone turned up once. The chain carries TRBV19 and TRBJ2-5, with 8 nucleotides matching TRBD2. V was pared by 4 bases and J by 7 bases, with 17 bases of the junction left unmatched. The CDR3 spans 17 residues. Germline V gives CDR1 LNHDA, CDR2 SQIVND (reference sequence). The CDR3 loop is CASSTAGTSRTGATQYF. CDR3 coding DNA: TGTGCCAGTAGTACGGCCGGGACTAGTAGGACTGGGGCGACCCAGTACTTC.

The chain employs TRBV2 and TRBJ2-2; D remains unclear. V was clipped by 5 bases and J by 6 bases, with 4 bases between them. Germline assignment: CDR1 SNHLY and CDR2 FYNNEI. The length of the CDR3 is 11 residues. This CDR3 is CASSLPGELFF. The CDR3, as DNA: TGTGCCAGCAGTCTCCCCGGGGAGCTGTTTTTT.

The V gene is TRBV6-1, the J gene TRBJ2-1; D possibly corresponds to TRBD2 (6 bases). With 9 bases removed from V and 3 bases from J, the gap between germline ends came to 15 bases. The CDR3 has 14 amino acids. From germline, CDR1 is MNHNS and CDR2 SASEGT. The CDR3 coding sequence is TGTGCCAGTCGCCCGCGGGGATACTACAATGAGCAGTTCTTC. It yields the protein CASRPRGYYNEQFF.

This rearrangement joins TRBV5-4 to TRBJ1-1, with D maybe TRBD1 (6 bases). The V end was cut by 2 bases, the J end by 4 bases, with 18 bases between. From germline, CDR1 is SGHNT and CDR2 YYREEE (reference sequence). CDR3 length equals 16 residues. The CDR3 nucleotides are TGTGCCAGCAGCTTTAGGATGGGGGCGGTGGGCACTGAAGCTTTCTTT. Translation: CASSFRMGAVGTEAFF.

CDR3 DNA sequence: TGCACCAGCAGCCAAGACGGCGGGACAGTTTGTGAAAAACTGTTTTTT. Amino acid sequence: CTSSQDGGTVCEKLFF. This chain links TRBV1 with TRBJ1-4; TRBD1 was called by the table and not checked on the DNA. TRBV1 is recorded as a pseudogene. The CDR3 loop spans 16 amino acids.

The CDR3 DNA reads as TGTGCCAGTAGTATAGGGCCTAATCAGCCCCAGCATTTT. Its protein is CASSIGPNQPQHF. The chain couples TRBV19 to TRBJ1-5; D not certain. Trimming removed 1 base from V and 4 bases from J, with 5 bases in between. The CDR3 consists of 13 residues. The V gene's germline CDR1 is LNHDA and CDR2 SQIVND (reference sequence).

The chain joins TRBV11-3 to TRBJ2-1; D is possibly TRBD1 (5 bases). V lost 4 bases and J lost 6, with 7 bases in between. The CDR3 is 12 residues long. Germline CDR1 and CDR2: SGHNT and YENEEA. This chain's CDR3 is CASSSGANEQFF. CDR3 bases: TGTGCCAGCAGCTCTGGGGCCAATGAGCAGTTCTTC. The whole variable domain, remainder taken from reference TRBV11-3 and TRBJ2-1, is EAGVVQSPRYKIIEKKQPVAFWCNPISGHNTLYWYLQNLGQGPELLIRYENEEAVDDSQLPKDRFSAERLKGVDSTLKIQPAELGDSAVYLCASSSGANEQFFGPGTRLTVL.